The T cell receptor (beta chain) under discussion was sequenced for a study of graft-versus-host responses after intestinal transplantation. CDR3 length: 13 amino acids. Trimming took 4 bases from V and 0 from J, leaving 6 bases between them. Per germline, CDR1 SNHLY and CDR2 FYNNEI. Generated by immunoSEQ multiplex PCR, the TCRdb table keeps only in-frame clones and is missing some. Of over 35,000 clones listed, under 95% were seen once; the top ten hold over 2%. This receptor was taken from a human patient who received an intestinal transplant, so some T cells may come from the graft donor. The chain uses TRBV2 and TRBJ1-2; D gene unclear. The material was PBMCs, obtained approximately 320 days after intestinal transplant. The CDR3 nucleotides read TGTGCCAGCAGTGCAGGACCTAACTATGGCTACACCTTC. Translated: CASSAGPNYGYTF.